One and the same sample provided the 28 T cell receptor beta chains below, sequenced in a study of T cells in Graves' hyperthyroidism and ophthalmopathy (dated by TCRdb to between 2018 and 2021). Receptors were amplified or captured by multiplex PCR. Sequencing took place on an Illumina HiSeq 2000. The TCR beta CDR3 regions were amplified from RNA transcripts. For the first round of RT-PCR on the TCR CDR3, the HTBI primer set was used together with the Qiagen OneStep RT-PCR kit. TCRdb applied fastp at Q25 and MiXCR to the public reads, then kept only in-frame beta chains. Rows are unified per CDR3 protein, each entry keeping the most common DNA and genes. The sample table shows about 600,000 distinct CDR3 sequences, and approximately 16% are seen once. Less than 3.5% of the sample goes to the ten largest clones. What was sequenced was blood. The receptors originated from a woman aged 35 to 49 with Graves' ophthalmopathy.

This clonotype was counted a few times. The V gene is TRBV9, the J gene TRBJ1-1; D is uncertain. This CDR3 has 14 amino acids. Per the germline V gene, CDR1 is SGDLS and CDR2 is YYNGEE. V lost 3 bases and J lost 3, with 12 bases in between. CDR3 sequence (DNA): TGTGCCAGCAGCGCAACCGTGGAGTACACTGAAGCTTTCTTT. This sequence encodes CASSATVEYTEAFF. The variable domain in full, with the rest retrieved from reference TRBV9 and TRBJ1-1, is DSGVTQTPKHLITATGQRVTLRCSPRSGDLSVYWYQQSLDQGLQFLIQYYNGEERAKGNILERFSAQQFPDLHSELNLSSLELGDSALYFCASSATVEYTEAFFGQGTRLTVV.

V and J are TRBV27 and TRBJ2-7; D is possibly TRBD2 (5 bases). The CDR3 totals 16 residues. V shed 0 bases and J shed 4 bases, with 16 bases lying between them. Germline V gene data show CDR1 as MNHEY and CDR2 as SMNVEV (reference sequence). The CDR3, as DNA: TGTGCCAGCAGTTTATCCGTGGACTCGCCTAGGTACGAGCAGTACTTC. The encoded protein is CASSLSVDSPRYEQYF.

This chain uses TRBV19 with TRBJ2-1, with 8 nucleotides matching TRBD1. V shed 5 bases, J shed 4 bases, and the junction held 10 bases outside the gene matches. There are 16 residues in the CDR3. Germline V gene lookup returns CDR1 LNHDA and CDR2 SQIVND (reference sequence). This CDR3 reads CASSSPWQGAYNEQFF. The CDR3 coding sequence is TGTGCCAGTAGTTCCCCGTGGCAGGGGGCTTACAATGAGCAGTTCTTC.

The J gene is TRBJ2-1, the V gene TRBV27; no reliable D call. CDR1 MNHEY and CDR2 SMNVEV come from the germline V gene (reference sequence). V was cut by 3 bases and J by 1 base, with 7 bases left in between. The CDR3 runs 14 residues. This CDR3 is CASSFAFSYNEQFF. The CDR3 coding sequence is TGTGCCAGCAGTTTCGCTTTTTCCTACAATGAGCAGTTCTTC.

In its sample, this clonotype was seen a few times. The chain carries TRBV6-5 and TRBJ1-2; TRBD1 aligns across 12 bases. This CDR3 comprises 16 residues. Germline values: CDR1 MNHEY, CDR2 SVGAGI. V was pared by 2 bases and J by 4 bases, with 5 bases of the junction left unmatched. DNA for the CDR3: TGTGCCAGCAGTTACGGGACAGGGGGCGCCGGCTATGGCTACACCTTC. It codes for CASSYGTGGAGYGYTF.

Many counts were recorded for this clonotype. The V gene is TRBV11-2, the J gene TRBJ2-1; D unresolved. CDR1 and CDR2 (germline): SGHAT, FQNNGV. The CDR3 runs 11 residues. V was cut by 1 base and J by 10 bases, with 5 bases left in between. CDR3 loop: CASSLVREQFF. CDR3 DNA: TGTGCCAGCAGCTTAGTAAGGGAGCAGTTCTTC.

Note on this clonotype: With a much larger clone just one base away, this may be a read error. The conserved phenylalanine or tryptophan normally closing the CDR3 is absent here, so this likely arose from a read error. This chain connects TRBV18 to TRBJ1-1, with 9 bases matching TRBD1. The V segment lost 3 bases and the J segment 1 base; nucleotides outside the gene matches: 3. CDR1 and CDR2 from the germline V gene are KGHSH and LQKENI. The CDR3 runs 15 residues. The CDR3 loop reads CASSPGTGWNTEAFL. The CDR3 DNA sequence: TGTGCCAGCTCACCCGGGACAGGGTGGAACACTGAAGCTTTCCTT.

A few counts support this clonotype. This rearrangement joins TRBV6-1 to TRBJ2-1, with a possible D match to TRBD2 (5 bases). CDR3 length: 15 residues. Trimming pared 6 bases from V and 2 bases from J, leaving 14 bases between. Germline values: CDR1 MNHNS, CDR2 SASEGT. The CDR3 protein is CASRTTSSAYNEQFF. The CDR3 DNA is TGTGCCAGCAGAACAACTAGTTCCGCCTACAATGAGCAGTTCTTC.

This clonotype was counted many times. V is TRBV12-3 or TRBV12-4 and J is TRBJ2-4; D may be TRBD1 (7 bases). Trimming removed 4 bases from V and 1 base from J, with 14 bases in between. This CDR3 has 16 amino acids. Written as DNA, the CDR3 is TGTGCCAGCAGTTCCCCAGGGGGGATGGCCAAAAACATTCAGTACTTC. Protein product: CASSSPGGMAKNIQYF.

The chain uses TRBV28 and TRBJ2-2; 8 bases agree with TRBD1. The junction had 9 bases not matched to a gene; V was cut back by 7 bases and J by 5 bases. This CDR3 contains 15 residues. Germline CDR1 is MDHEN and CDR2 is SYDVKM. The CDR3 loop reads CASIKSGGQTGELFF. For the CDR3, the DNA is TGTGCCAGCATTAAATCAGGGGGCCAGACCGGGGAGCTGTTTTTT.

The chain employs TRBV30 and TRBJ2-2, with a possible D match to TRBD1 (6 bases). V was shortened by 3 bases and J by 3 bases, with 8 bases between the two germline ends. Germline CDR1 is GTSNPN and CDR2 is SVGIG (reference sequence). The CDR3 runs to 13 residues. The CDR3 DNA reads TGTGCCTGGAGGAACAGGGACACCGGGGAGCTGTTTTTT. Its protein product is CAWRNRDTGELFF.

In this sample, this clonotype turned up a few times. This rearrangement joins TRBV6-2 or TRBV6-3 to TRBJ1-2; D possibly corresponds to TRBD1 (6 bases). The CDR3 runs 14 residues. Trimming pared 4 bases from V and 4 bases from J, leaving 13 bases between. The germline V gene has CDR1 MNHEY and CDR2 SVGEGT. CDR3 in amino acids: CASSSQGGAYGYTF. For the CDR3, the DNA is TGTGCCAGCAGTTCTCAAGGGGGGGCCTATGGCTACACCTTC.

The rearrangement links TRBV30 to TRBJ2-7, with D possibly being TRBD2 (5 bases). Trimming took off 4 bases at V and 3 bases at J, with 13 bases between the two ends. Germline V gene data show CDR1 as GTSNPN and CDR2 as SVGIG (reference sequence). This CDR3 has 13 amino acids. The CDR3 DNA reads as TGTGCCTGGAACAAAGGACTGAACTACGAGCAGTACTTC. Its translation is CAWNKGLNYEQYF. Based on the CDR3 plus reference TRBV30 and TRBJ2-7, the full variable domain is SQTIHQWPATLVQPVGSPLSLECTVEGTSNPNLYWYRQAAGRGLQLLFYSVGIGQISSEVPQNLSASRPQDRQFILSSKKLLLSDSGFYLCAWNKGLNYEQYFGPGTRLTVT.

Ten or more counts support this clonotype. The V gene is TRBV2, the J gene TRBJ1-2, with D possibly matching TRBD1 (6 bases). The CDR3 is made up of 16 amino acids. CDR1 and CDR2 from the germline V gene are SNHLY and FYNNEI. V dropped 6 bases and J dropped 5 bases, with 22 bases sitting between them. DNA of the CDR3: TGTGCCAGCAGCCGATCACAGGGAGTAGGGGTTTATGGCTACACCTTC. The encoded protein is CASSRSQGVGVYGYTF.

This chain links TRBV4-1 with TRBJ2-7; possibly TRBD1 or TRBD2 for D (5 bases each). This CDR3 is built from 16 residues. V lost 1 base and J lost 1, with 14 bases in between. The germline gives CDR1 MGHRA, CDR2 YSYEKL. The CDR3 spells CASSQGIGDQSYEQYF. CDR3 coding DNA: TGCGCCAGCAGCCAAGGCATAGGGGACCAGTCCTACGAGCAGTACTTC.

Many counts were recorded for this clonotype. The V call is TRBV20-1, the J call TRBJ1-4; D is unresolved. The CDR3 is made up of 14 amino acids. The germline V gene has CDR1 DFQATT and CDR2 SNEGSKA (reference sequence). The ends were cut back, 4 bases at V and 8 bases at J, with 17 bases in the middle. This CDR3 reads CSATREPGREKLFF. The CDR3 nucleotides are TGCAGTGCTACCCGAGAGCCAGGACGCGAAAAACTGTTTTTT.

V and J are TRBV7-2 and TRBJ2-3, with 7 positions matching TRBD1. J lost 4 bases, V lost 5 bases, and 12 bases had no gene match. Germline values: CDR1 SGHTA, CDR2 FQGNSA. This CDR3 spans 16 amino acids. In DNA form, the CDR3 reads TGTGCCAGCAGCCCCAGACAGGGTGGTCCAGCAGATACGCAGTATTTT. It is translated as CASSPRQGGPADTQYF. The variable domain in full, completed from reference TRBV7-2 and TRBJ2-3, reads GAGVSQSPSNKVTEKGKDVELRCDPISGHTALYWYRQSLGQGLEFLIYFQGNSAPDKSGLPSDRFSAERTGGSVSTLTIQRTQQEDSAVYLCASSPRQGGPADTQYFGPGTRLTVL.

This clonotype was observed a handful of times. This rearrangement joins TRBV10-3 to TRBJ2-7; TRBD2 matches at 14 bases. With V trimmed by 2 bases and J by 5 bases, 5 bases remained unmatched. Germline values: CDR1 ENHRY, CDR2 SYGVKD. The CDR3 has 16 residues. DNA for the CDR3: TGTGCCATCAGTGAGGGGCTGACTAGCGGGAGGGACGAGCAGTACTTC. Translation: CAISEGLTSGRDEQYF.

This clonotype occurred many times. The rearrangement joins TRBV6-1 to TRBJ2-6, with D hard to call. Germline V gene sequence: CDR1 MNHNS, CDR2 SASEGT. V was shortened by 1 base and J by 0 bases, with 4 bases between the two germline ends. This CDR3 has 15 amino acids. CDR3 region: CASSEGGSGANVLTF. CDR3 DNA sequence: TGTGCCAGCAGTGAAGGGGGCTCTGGGGCCAACGTCCTGACTTTC.

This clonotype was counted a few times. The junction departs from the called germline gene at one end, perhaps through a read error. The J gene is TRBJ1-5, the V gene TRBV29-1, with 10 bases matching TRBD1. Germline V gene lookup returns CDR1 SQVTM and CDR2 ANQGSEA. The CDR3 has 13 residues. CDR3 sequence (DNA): TGCAGCGTTTCGACAGGGGGCAAACAGCCCCAGCATTTT. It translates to CSVSTGGKQPQHF.

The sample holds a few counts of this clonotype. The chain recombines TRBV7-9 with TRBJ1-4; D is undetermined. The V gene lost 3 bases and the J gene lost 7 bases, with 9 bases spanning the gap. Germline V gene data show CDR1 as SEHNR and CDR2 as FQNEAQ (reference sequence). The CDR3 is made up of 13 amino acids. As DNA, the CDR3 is TGTGCCAGCAGCTTCGATGGGAGTGAAAAACTGTTTTTT. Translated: CASSFDGSEKLFF.

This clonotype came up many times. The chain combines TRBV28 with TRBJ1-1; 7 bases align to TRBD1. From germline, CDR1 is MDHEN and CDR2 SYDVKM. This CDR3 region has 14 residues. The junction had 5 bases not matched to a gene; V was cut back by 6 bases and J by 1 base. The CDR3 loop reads CASRRDRWNTEAFF. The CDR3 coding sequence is TGTGCCAGCAGACGGGACAGATGGAACACTGAAGCTTTCTTT. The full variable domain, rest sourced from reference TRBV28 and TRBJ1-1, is DVKVTQSSRYLVKRTGEKVFLECVQDMDHENMFWYRQDPGLGLRLIYFSYDVKMKEKGDIPEGYSVSREKKERFSLILESASTNQTSMYLCASRRDRWNTEAFFGQGTRLTVV.

CDR3 sequence reads: CASSPAGGGWNEQFF. In nucleotides, the CDR3 is TGTGCCAGCAGTCCAGCGGGGGGCGGGTGGAATGAGCAGTTCTTC. The chain joins TRBV6-1 to TRBJ2-1; 9 bases match TRBD2. V dropped 5 bases and J dropped 7; count of bases not matched to a gene: 9. The CDR3 sequence is 15 residues long. Germline V CDR1 and CDR2: MNHNS, SASEGT.

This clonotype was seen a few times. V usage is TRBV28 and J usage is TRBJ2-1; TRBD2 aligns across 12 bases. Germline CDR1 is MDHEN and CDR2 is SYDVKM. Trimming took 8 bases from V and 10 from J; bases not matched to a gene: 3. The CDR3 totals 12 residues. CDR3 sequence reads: CASRTSGVEQFF. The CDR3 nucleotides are TGTGCCAGCCGGACTAGCGGGGTGGAGCAGTTCTTC.

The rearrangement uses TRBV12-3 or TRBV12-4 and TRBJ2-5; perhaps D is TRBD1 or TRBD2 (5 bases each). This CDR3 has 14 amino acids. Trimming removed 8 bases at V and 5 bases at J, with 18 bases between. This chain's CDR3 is CASVDTGRGETQYF. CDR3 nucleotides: TGTGCCAGCGTTGACACGGGGCGAGGGGAGACCCAGTACTTC.

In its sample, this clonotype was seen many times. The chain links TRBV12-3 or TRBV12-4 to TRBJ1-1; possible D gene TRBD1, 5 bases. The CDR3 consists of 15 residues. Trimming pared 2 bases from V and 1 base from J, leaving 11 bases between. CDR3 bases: TGTGCCAGCAGTTTAAATGCAGGGACGAACACTGAAGCTTTCTTT. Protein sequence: CASSLNAGTNTEAFF.

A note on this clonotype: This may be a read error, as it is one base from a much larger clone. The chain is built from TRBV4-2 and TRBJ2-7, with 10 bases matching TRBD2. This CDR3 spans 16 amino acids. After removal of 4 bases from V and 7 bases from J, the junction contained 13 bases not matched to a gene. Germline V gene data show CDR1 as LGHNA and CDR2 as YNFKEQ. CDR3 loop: CASSPHLASGSREQYF. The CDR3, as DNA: TGTGCCAGCAGCCCCCACCTGGCTAGCGGGAGTCGAGAGCAGTACTTC.

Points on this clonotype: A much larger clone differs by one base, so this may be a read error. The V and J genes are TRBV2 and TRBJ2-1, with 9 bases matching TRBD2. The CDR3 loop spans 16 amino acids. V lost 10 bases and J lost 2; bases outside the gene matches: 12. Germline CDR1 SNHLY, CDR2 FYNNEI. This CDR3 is CATKLSGTSPYNEQFF. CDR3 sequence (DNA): TGTGCCACCAAACTCTCCGGGACTAGCCCCTACAATGAGCAGTTCTTC.